Presented here are 2 T cell receptor beta chains from one specimen sequenced in a study of blood T cell repertoires in COVID-19. Sequencing used immunoSEQ multiplex PCR; TCRdb keeps in-frame clones, though not all of them. This sample has approximately 670,000 clones, with about 87% found just once. Sequenced material: peripheral blood. The receptors were sampled from a woman between 18 and 30 years old with acute or convalescent COVID-19.

The chain recombines TRBV11-2 with TRBJ1-1, with 7 bases that match TRBD1. Germline loops: CDR1 SGHAT, CDR2 FQNNGV. J was trimmed by 4 bases and V by 0 bases; bases with no gene match: 2. The CDR3 extends over 14 amino acids. CDR3 nucleotide sequence: TGTGCCAGCAGCTTAGAGGGGACAGCCACTGAAGCTTTCTTT. This gives the protein CASSLEGTATEAFF.

The count of this clone is one. The chain uses TRBV7-9 and TRBJ2-5; D is perhaps TRBD1 (5 bases). This CDR3 has 15 residues. V was pared by 0 bases and J by 4 bases, with 12 bases between. Germline CDR1 reads SEHNR; CDR2 reads FQNEAQ (reference sequence). Here the CDR3 DNA reads TGTGCCAGCAGCTTAGCGCCTGAGACAGTAGAGACCCAGTACTTC. Protein: CASSLAPETVETQYF.